This T cell receptor (beta chain) was found in a study of blood T cell repertoires in COVID-19. The data were produced by immunoSEQ multiplex PCR, yet TCRdb's version contains in-frame clones alone and is incomplete. The sample yields approximately 110,000 clones, less than 90% seen once. V was pared by 3 bases and J by 10 bases, with 16 bases between. The CDR3 covers 13 residues. The germline CDR1 and CDR2 sequences are GTSNPN and SVGIG (reference sequence). Sequenced material: peripheral blood. The chain recombines TRBV30 with TRBJ2-1; the D gene is possibly TRBD2 (7 bases). The receptor's source is a woman aged 55-70 years with acute or convalescent COVID-19. CDR3 nucleotide sequence: TGTGCCTGGAGCCGGGTCCCGGGGGGCGAGCAGTTCTTC. Its translation is CAWSRVPGGEQFF.